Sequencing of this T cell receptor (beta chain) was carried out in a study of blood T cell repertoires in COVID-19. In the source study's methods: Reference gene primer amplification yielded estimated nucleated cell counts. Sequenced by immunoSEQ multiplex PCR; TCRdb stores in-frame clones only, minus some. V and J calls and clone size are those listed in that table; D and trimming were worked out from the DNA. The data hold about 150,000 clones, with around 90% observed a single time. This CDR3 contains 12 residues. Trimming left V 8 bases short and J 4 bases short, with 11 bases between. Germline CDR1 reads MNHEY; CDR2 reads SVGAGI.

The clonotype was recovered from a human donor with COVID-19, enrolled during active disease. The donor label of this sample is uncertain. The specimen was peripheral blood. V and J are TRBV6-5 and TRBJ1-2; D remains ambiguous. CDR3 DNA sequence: TGTGCCAGCGGGAGGATCGGCTATGGCTACACCTTC. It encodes CASGRIGYGYTF.